These 13 T cell receptor beta chains originate from one sample sequenced in a study of patients and donors after allogeneic stem cell transplantation. TCRdb re-called the RT-PCR reads through MiXCR, storing one row per CDR3 protein. Here the sample spans about 200,000 distinct CDR3 sequences, 35% to 45% being singletons. Source material: blood, either unsorted or a sorted T cell fraction (not recorded which). Receptors were obtained from a human donor who was either an allogeneic HSCT recipient or a stem cell or donor lymphocyte infusion donor (not recorded which). It is not recorded whose cells these are; they may come from a transplant donor.

This clonotype has a handful of counts. The genes are TRBV9 and TRBJ1-2; tentatively, D is TRBD1 (5 bases). Germline CDR1 is SGDLS and CDR2 is YYNGEE. This CDR3 contains 13 residues. Between the trimmed V and J ends, which lost 0 bases and 7 bases, there was a span of 10 bases. Written as DNA, the CDR3 is TGTGCCAGCAGCGTAGAACTAGGGGCTGGCTACACCTTC. Its translation is CASSVELGAGYTF.

This chain joins TRBV20-1 and TRBJ2-1; 15 bases are shared with TRBD2. The CDR3 consists of 16 residues. CDR1 is DFQATT and CDR2 is SNEGSKA in the germline V gene (reference sequence). After removal of 5 bases from V and 7 bases from J, the junction contained 9 bases not matched to a gene. CDR3 nucleotide sequence: TGCAGTGCTGGGGCTGGAGGGACTAGCGGGGGGAATGAGCAGTTCTTC. Its protein product is CSAGAGGTSGGNEQFF.

This clonotype occurred a few times. V is TRBV25-1 and J is TRBJ2-7, with 7 bases identical to TRBD1. The CDR3 runs to 15 residues. V shed 1 base, J shed 7 bases, and the junction held 10 bases outside the gene matches. CDR1 is MGHDK, CDR2 SYGVNS, per germline. The CDR3 bases are TGTGCCAGCAGTGAATTCAGGGGGACACCGGGGGAGCAGTACTTC. As protein: CASSEFRGTPGEQYF.

The rearrangement joins TRBV28 to TRBJ1-5; tentative D call: TRBD1 (5 bases). Per the germline V gene, CDR1 is MDHEN and CDR2 is SYDVKM. This CDR3 has 16 residues. V was trimmed by 6 bases and J by 0 bases, leaving 15 bases between them. CDR3 in DNA: TGTGCCAGCAGCAGGAGCATTGGGGGTAGCAATCAGCCCCAGCATTTT. Its protein product is CASSRSIGGSNQPQHF.

The rearrangement uses TRBV4-3 and TRBJ1-5; 8 nucleotides align to TRBD1. The germline V gene encodes CDR1 LGHNA and CDR2 YSLEER. The CDR3 spans 15 residues. The junction had 7 bases not matched to a gene; V was cut back by 2 bases and J by 7 bases. The CDR3 reads CASSQKSGGGQPQHF. DNA of the CDR3: TGCGCCAGCAGCCAAAAATCAGGGGGCGGCCAGCCCCAGCATTTT.

There are a few counts of this clonotype. The genes are TRBV7-3 and TRBJ1-4; weak D call: TRBD1 (5 bases). CDR1 is SGHTA, CDR2 FQGTGA, per germline. This CDR3 is built from 13 residues. V lost 4 bases, J lost 5 bases, and 8 bases lay in between. This CDR3 reads CASSSGQNEKLFF. In DNA, the CDR3 is TGTGCCAGCAGCTCGGGGCAGAATGAAAAACTGTTTTTT.

This clonotype occurred a few times. The chain uses TRBV12-3 or TRBV12-4 and TRBJ1-6; D call uncertain. CDR3 length: 15 amino acids. Deletions cut 0 bases from V and 10 bases from J, with 13 bases between. The CDR3 sequence: CASSLARGRGSPLHF. CDR3 coding DNA: TGTGCCAGCAGTTTAGCGCGAGGGCGAGGATCACCCCTCCACTTT.

Only one count was recorded for this clonotype. This chain connects TRBV5-4 to TRBJ1-2; no reliable D call. The CDR3 runs to 14 residues. CDR1 is SGHNT and CDR2 is YYREEE in the germline V gene (reference sequence). V lost 0 bases to trimming and J lost 2 bases, with 8 bases between them. In DNA form, the CDR3 reads TGTGCCAGCAGCTTGGGAACCAAGAACTATGGCTACACCTTC. Translated, it gives CASSLGTKNYGYTF.

This clonotype was detected only a few times. CDR3 protein: CASSLYRADNQPQHF. The CDR3 coding sequence is TGTGCCAGCAGTTTATACAGGGCCGACAATCAGCCCCAGCATTTT. The J gene is TRBJ1-5, the V gene TRBV12-3 or TRBV12-4; a weak D match, TRBD1 (6 bases). The CDR3 loop spans 15 amino acids. V gave up 2 bases and J gave up 3 bases, with 11 bases separating them.

CDR3 in amino acids: CSVDSTGELFF. CDR3 nucleotides: TGCAGCGTGGATAGCACCGGGGAGCTGTTTTTT. This sequence joins TRBV29-1 and TRBJ2-2; D gene unclear. Germline V gives CDR1 SQVTM, CDR2 ANQGSEA. Trimming stripped 6 bases from V and 4 bases from J, with 6 bases between. The CDR3 is 11 residues long.

V and J are TRBV29-1 and TRBJ1-1; no definite D call. The CDR3 consists of 13 residues. Germline values: CDR1 SQVTM, CDR2 ANQGSEA. Trimming took off 5 bases at V and 1 base at J, with 11 bases between the two ends. This CDR3 is CSVKRAGNTEAFF. Written as DNA, the CDR3 is TGCAGCGTTAAGAGGGCCGGGAACACTGAAGCTTTCTTT.

In DNA form, the CDR3 reads TGTGCCAGCAGTGAAGGGCGGGGGCTAGGTCAGCCCCAGCATTTT. Protein product: CASSEGRGLGQPQHF. The V and J genes are TRBV2 and TRBJ1-5; D is possibly TRBD1 (6 bases). The CDR3 contains 15 residues. In germline, CDR1 is SNHLY, CDR2 FYNNEI. The germline V and J ends were trimmed by 1 base and 6 bases, with 13 bases remaining between them.

The genes are TRBV7-6 and TRBJ1-1; D remains ambiguous. Deletions cut 3 bases from V and 6 bases from J, with 14 bases between. The CDR3 has 14 residues. In germline, CDR1 is SGHVS, CDR2 FNYEAQ. The chain's CDR3 is CASSLRDKTSEAFF. The CDR3 nucleotides read TGTGCCAGCAGCTTGAGAGATAAGACCTCTGAAGCTTTCTTT.